One sample yielded the 29 T cell receptor beta chains listed below, sequenced in a study of blood T cell repertoires in COVID-19 (dated by TCRdb to 2020 to 2022). The library came from the immunoSEQ multiplex PCR assay. Drawn from immuneACCESS, this table holds only the in-frame rearrangements with V and J called that TCRdb kept. Clones are partly lost; checked studies trace under half to an unresolved V gene and leave the rest unexplained. This sample is represented by roughly 130,000 clones; 79% of them were singletons. Together, the top ten hold roughly 3.6% of the sample. Specimen: peripheral blood. The receptors derive from a man aged 55 to 70 with acute or convalescent COVID-19.

The genes are TRBV9 and TRBJ2-1, with D possibly being TRBD2 (6 bases). Trimming cost V 4 bases and J 7 bases, with 21 bases left between them. The CDR3 runs 16 residues. In germline, CDR1 is SGDLS, CDR2 YYNGEE. CDR3 in DNA: TGTGCCAGCAGCTCTCGTGCGGGGACTTACGGGAATGAGCAGTTCTTC. Its translation: CASSSRAGTYGNEQFF.

The chain couples TRBV15 to TRBJ2-1; the D gene is possibly TRBD2 (6 bases). Germline V lookup: CDR1 LNHNV, CDR2 YYDKDF (reference sequence). Trimming took 3 bases from V and 0 from J, leaving 15 bases between them. The CDR3 is made up of 17 amino acids. The CDR3 nucleotides read TGTGCCACCAGCAGTGGGCCGGGACTTAGCTCCTACAATGAGCAGTTCTTC. It translates to CATSSGPGLSSYNEQFF.

V and J are TRBV18 and TRBJ2-3; 11 bases agree with TRBD2. The CDR3 is 14 amino acids. Germline V gene sequence: CDR1 KGHSH, CDR2 LQKENI. Unmatched junction bases numbered 1, after V lost 3 bases and J lost 5 bases. CDR3 loop: CASSPGLAGDTQYF. The DNA for the CDR3 is TGTGCCAGCTCACCCGGACTAGCGGGAGATACGCAGTATTTT.

The chain has TRBV4-2 and TRBJ2-2; D remains unclear. The germline V gene has CDR1 LGHNA and CDR2 YNFKEQ. Trimming removed 0 bases at V and 1 base at J, with 3 bases between. There are 14 residues in the CDR3. Here the CDR3 DNA reads TGTGCCAGCAGCCAAGAGAGGAACACCGGGGAGCTGTTTTTT. Translated, it gives CASSQERNTGELFF.

The chain combines TRBV27 with TRBJ2-2; no clear D gene. The germline V and J ends were trimmed by 5 bases and 3 bases, with 7 bases remaining between them. In germline, CDR1 is MNHEY, CDR2 SMNVEV (reference sequence). This CDR3 contains 13 residues. CDR3 nucleotide sequence: TGTGCCAGCAGTCCACTCGACACCGGGGAGCTGTTTTTT. Translated: CASSPLDTGELFF.

V gene TRBV28 combines with J gene TRBJ1-2; 8 bases are a match to TRBD1. The trim removed 6 bases at V and 8 bases at J, leaving 8 bases unmatched. The CDR3 sequence is 13 residues long. The germline CDR1 and CDR2 sequences are MDHEN and SYDVKM. CDR3: CASSETGGRGYTF. The CDR3 bases are TGTGCCAGCAGCGAAACAGGGGGACGGGGCTACACCTTC.

This clone was seen a few times. The chain has TRBV6-2 or TRBV6-3 and TRBJ1-5, with D possibly matching TRBD1 (5 bases). This CDR3 has 14 residues. From germline, CDR1 is MNHEY and CDR2 SVGEGT. The ends were cut back, 5 bases at V and 5 bases at J, with 13 bases in the middle. The chain's CDR3 is CASSGGTYYQPQHF. In nucleotides, the CDR3 is TGTGCCAGCAGTGGCGGGACGTACTATCAGCCCCAGCATTTT.

This sequence joins TRBV11-2 and TRBJ2-2; 9 bases line up with TRBD1. V dropped 5 bases and J dropped 6; count of bases not matched to a gene: 4. The CDR3 covers 14 residues. The germline gives CDR1 SGHAT, CDR2 FQNNGV. CDR3 loop: CASSPRQGAGELFF. The CDR3 DNA is TGTGCCAGCAGCCCTCGACAGGGGGCCGGGGAGCTGTTTTTT.

The chain carries TRBV18 and TRBJ2-2, with TRBD1 identical over 8 bases. Per the germline V gene, CDR1 is KGHSH and CDR2 is LQKENI. The J segment lost 3 bases and the V segment lost 3 bases, leaving 3 bases of the junction unmatched. CDR3 length equals 15 residues. The CDR3 nucleotides are TGTGCCAGCTCACCCACCAGGGGGCACACCGGGGAGCTGTTTTTT. Its protein product is CASSPTRGHTGELFF.

The chain carries TRBV28 and TRBJ1-6; D perhaps matches TRBD1 (5 bases). The ends were cut back, 8 bases at V and 5 bases at J, with 16 bases in the middle. CDR3 length: 15 amino acids. CDR1 MDHEN and CDR2 SYDVKM come from the germline V gene. Here the CDR3 DNA reads TGTGCCAGCTCCCGCCTGGACATGGATAATTCACCCCTCCACTTT. It is translated as CASSRLDMDNSPLHF.

This clone was counted a few times. Other DNA sequences of this sample code for an identical CDR3. The CDR3 loop is CASSPGQKYEQYF. DNA for the CDR3: TGCGCCAGCAGCCCGGGACAGAAATACGAGCAGTACTTC. V is TRBV5-1 and J is TRBJ2-7, with TRBD1 identical over 7 bases. This CDR3 spans 13 amino acids. Looked up from germline, CDR1 is SGHRS and CDR2 is YFSETQ. With 4 bases clipped from V and 4 bases from J, the junction kept 5 bases outside the gene matches.

This chain joins TRBV5-5 and TRBJ1-2, with 8 bases lining up with TRBD1. Germline trimming cut 6 bases from V and 2 bases from J; bases unmatched to any gene: 3. The CDR3 runs to 13 residues. The V gene's germline CDR1 is SGHKS and CDR2 YYEKEE (reference sequence). CDR3 in amino acids: CASTRTGNYGYTF. In DNA form, the CDR3 reads TGTGCCAGCACCCGGACAGGGAACTATGGCTACACCTTC.

The count of this clone is one. This sequence joins TRBV9 and TRBJ1-1, with D possibly being TRBD1 (5 bases). This CDR3 region has 12 residues. In germline, CDR1 is SGDLS, CDR2 YYNGEE. The germline V and J ends were trimmed by 0 bases and 10 bases, with 10 bases remaining between them. CDR3 nucleotide sequence: TGTGCCAGCAGCGTAGGCGGGGACCGAGCTTTCTTT. As protein: CASSVGGDRAFF.

This chain links TRBV19 with TRBJ1-6, with TRBD1 matching 8 bases. This CDR3 comprises 14 residues. Germline trimming cut 2 bases from V and 9 bases from J; bases unmatched to any gene: 3. Germline CDR1 LNHDA, CDR2 SQIVND (reference sequence). CDR3 loop: CASSIQGASSPLHF. For the CDR3, the DNA is TGTGCCAGTAGTATACAGGGGGCTTCTTCACCCCTCCACTTT.

J is TRBJ1-1 and V is TRBV25-1, with D possibly TRBD1 on 5 matching bases. Germline CDR1 is MGHDK and CDR2 is SYGVNS. Trimming stripped 4 bases from V and 0 bases from J, with 9 bases between. The CDR3 sequence is 14 residues long. CDR3 DNA: TGTGCCAGCAGTGGCTCGACAGTGAACACTGAAGCTTTCTTT. Residues: CASSGSTVNTEAFF.

The chain combines TRBV18 with TRBJ2-3; 9 nucleotides line up with TRBD1. CDR3 size: 16 residues. The V gene end was trimmed by 0 bases and the J gene end by 0 bases; junction bases not matched to a gene: 1. Per germline, CDR1 KGHSH and CDR2 LQKENI. The CDR3: CASSPPGQGSTDTQYF. As DNA, the CDR3 is TGTGCCAGCTCACCACCGGGACAGGGTAGCACAGATACGCAGTATTTT.

This clone has only a few counts. This chain uses TRBV28 with TRBJ1-1; 7 bases fit TRBD1. The CDR3 sequence is 15 residues long. The trim removed 5 bases at V and 1 base at J, leaving 7 bases unmatched. CDR1 MDHEN and CDR2 SYDVKM come from the germline V gene. CDR3 nucleotide sequence: TGTGCCAGCAGTCCCAGACAGGGAGCGAACACTGAAGCTTTCTTT. This sequence encodes CASSPRQGANTEAFF.

The chain combines TRBV24-1 with TRBJ2-7; 8 nucleotides match TRBD2. Germline CDR1 and CDR2: KGHDR and SFDVKD. The CDR3 spans 15 residues. V gave up 4 bases and J gave up 7 bases; unmatched junction bases: 11. The CDR3, as DNA: TGTGCCACCAGTGACCATAGCGGGACCTCTAGGGAGCAGTACTTC. Encoded protein: CATSDHSGTSREQYF.

The gene calls are TRBV28 and TRBJ2-7, with D tentatively TRBD1 (5 bases). The CDR3 length is 13 residues. CDR1 is MDHEN, CDR2 SYDVKM, per germline. V was cut by 4 bases and J by 3 bases, with 10 bases left in between. The CDR3 coding sequence is TGTGCCAGCAGTTCCGGACATAACTACGAGCAGTACTTC. Translation: CASSSGHNYEQYF.

This sequence joins TRBV6-5 and TRBJ1-2; a weak D match, TRBD1 (5 bases). Germline V CDR1 and CDR2: MNHEY, SVGAGI. The ends were cut back, 6 bases at V and 0 bases at J, with 11 bases in the middle. This CDR3 comprises 14 residues. CDR3 region: CASRPDTSNYGYTF. The CDR3 DNA follows: TGTGCCAGCAGGCCGGACACCTCTAACTATGGCTACACCTTC.

The chain joins TRBV20-1 to TRBJ2-7; D remains unclear. The V end was cut by 8 bases, the J end by 5 bases, with 13 bases between. CDR1 and CDR2 (germline): DFQATT, SNEGSKA (reference sequence). The CDR3 loop spans 11 amino acids. The CDR3, as DNA: TGCAGTACCGTTGGAGCGAACGAGCAGTACTTC. Residues: CSTVGANEQYF.

This clone was seen many times. The V call is TRBV27, the J call TRBJ1-4, with D perhaps TRBD1 (6 bases). The CDR3 totals 16 residues. V was shortened by 6 bases and J by 8 bases, with 22 bases between the two germline ends. Germline lookup yields CDR1 MNHEY and CDR2 SMNVEV (reference sequence). As DNA, the CDR3 is TGTGCCAGCAGGCCCGGCAACAGGGTAAGATTCGAAAAACTGTTTTTT. It encodes CASRPGNRVRFEKLFF.

This chain joins TRBV29-1 and TRBJ1-1, with 7 bases aligning to TRBD1. The CDR3 has 12 amino acids. Germline assignment: CDR1 SQVTM and CDR2 ANQGSEA. V trimming: 7 bases; J trimming: 4 bases; junction bases outside the gene matches: 6. The CDR3 DNA reads as TGCAGCGCTACGACAGGGACCACTGAAGCTTTCTTT. It specifies CSATTGTTEAFF.

V and J are TRBV28 and TRBJ2-3; 8 bases align to TRBD1. Germline V gene data show CDR1 as MDHEN and CDR2 as SYDVKM. V lost 6 bases, J lost 2 bases, and 7 bases stayed unmatched. This CDR3 comprises 15 residues. DNA of the CDR3: TGTGCCAGCAGCATCGGACAGGGTCACACAGATACGCAGTATTTT. Translating it yields CASSIGQGHTDTQYF.

The chain recombines TRBV5-6 with TRBJ2-7; tentatively, D is TRBD1 (6 bases). This CDR3 is 16 amino acids long. Germline V gene lookup returns CDR1 SGHDT and CDR2 YYEEEE. The V and J ends lost 5 bases and 3 bases respectively, with 21 bases between them. The DNA of the CDR3 is TGTGCCAGCAGTCCTACCCGGGACAAGGCATACTACGAGCAGTACTTC. This gives the protein CASSPTRDKAYYEQYF.

The V and J genes are TRBV5-7 and TRBJ1-5, with no clear D. TRBV5-7 is identified as an open reading frame with a role that is uncertain. This CDR3 has 15 residues. Trimming stripped 1 base from V and 4 bases from J, with 12 bases between. The chain's CDR3 is CASSLTLKENQPQHF. CDR3 DNA: TGTGCCAGCAGCTTGACACTAAAGGAGAATCAGCCCCAGCATTTT.

This clone was observed a few times. The rearrangement joins TRBV6-5 to TRBJ2-7; 8 bases are shared with TRBD2. The CDR3 length is 14 residues. Germline V gene data show CDR1 as MNHEY and CDR2 as SVGAGI. Trimming took 6 bases from V and 7 from J; bases not matched to a gene: 11. CDR3 sequence: CASRGGSGIGEQYF. CDR3 sequence (DNA): TGTGCCAGCAGGGGTGGTAGCGGGATAGGTGAGCAGTACTTC.

The chain recombines TRBV2 with TRBJ2-2; the match to TRBD1 covers 7 bases. V shed 1 base, J shed 8 bases, and the junction held 7 bases outside the gene matches. Germline assignment: CDR1 SNHLY and CDR2 FYNNEI. CDR3 length: 15 residues. The CDR3 reads CASSEVGGNSGELFF. CDR3 nucleotides: TGTGCCAGCAGTGAAGTAGGGGGCAATTCGGGGGAGCTGTTTTTT.

J is TRBJ1-6 and V is TRBV19; a weak D match, TRBD1 (5 bases). Germline V CDR1 and CDR2: LNHDA, SQIVND (reference sequence). V lost 9 bases and J 0 bases, leaving 12 bases between the germline ends. This CDR3 comprises 15 residues. CDR3 nucleotide sequence: TGTGCCAGCCGGGACTTCAGCTCCTATAATTCACCCCTCCACTTT. It yields the protein CASRDFSSYNSPLHF. Full variable domain (remainder filled in from reference TRBV19 and TRBJ1-6): DGGITQSPKYLFRKEGQNVTLSCEQNLNHDAMYWYRQDPGQGLRLIYYSQIVNDFQKGDIAEGYSVSREKKESFPLTVTSAQKNPTAFYLCASRDFSSYNSPLHFGNGTRLTVT.